This T cell receptor beta chain came from a study of blood T cell repertoires in COVID-19. Study at large: Samples representing acute and convalescent COVID-19 were sourced from the United States, Italy and Spain.

Profiled with immunoSEQ multiplex PCR; TCRdb holds only in-frame clones, not every one. The table lists roughly 360,000 clones, 88% of them singletons. The clonotype was recovered from a woman between 25 and 40 years old with acute COVID-19. The material sequenced was PBMCs or T cells enriched from blood (not recorded which).

The CDR3: CAIEGQGIPTEAFF. The DNA of the CDR3 is TGTGCCATCGAGGGACAGGGCATTCCCACTGAAGCTTTCTTT. The chain uses TRBV10-3 and TRBJ1-1; 9 bases match TRBD1. J gave up 4 bases and V 8 bases, and 8 bases lay outside the gene matches. This CDR3 has 14 residues. Germline values: CDR1 ENHRY, CDR2 SYGVKD.